The clone carrying this T cell receptor (beta chain) was seen only once. Germline values: CDR1 SNHLY, CDR2 FYNNEI. V was clipped by 4 bases and J by 4 bases, with 11 bases between them. CDR3 length: 14 residues. This sample was taken from a study of blood T cell repertoires in COVID-19. Only in-frame clones appear in the TCRdb table, and some are missing; sequencing was by immunoSEQ multiplex PCR. Of about 430,000 clones listed, 85% to 90% were seen once; the top ten hold around 1.1%. The cohort comprised adults aged roughly 18 to 95 years residing in under 25 US areas. This chain uses TRBV2 with TRBJ1-3; D is ambiguous. The sequence was collected from a man aged 25 to 45 who had recovered from COVID-19. The sequenced sample consisted of PBMCs or T cells enriched from blood (not recorded which). The DNA of the CDR3 is TGTGCCAGCAGTGGAGGGCCTTGGGGAAACACCATATATTTT. Protein: CASSGGPWGNTIYF.